These 6 T cell receptor beta chains originate from one sample sequenced in a study of regulatory T cells in long-lasting Graves disease. Time point noted: newly diagnosed GD, antithyroid drugs for less than 3 months. The authors made the TCR library using RNA they extracted from PBMCs. According to the study, TCR beta libraries were built with iRepertoire HTBI primers and CDR3-region Arm-PCR. TCRdb processed the multiplex PCR reads anew with MiXCR; each CDR3 protein has one entry. The sample includes roughly 500,000 distinct CDR3 sequences, approximately 12% of them seen just once. These data also featured in a second study, about T cells in Graves' hyperthyroidism and ophthalmopathy.

The source was peripheral blood mononuclear cells (PBMCs), collected at new diagnosis, from a patient treated with antithyroid drugs. The receptors were sampled from a woman in her 30s with Graves disease.

Ten or more counts support this clonotype. This chain uses TRBV7-8 with TRBJ1-1; 10 bases are shared with TRBD1. V dropped 3 bases and J dropped 11; count of bases not matched to a gene: 12. This CDR3 has 15 amino acids. The germline V gene encodes CDR1 SGHVS and CDR2 FQNEAQ. The CDR3 spells CASSLRVSGTGDAFF. DNA for the CDR3: TGTGCCAGCAGCTTGAGGGTCTCCGGGACAGGGGACGCTTTCTTT.

This clonotype was detected many times. The rearrangement links TRBV6-5 to TRBJ2-1, with unresolved D. Germline V gene lookup returns CDR1 MNHEY and CDR2 SVGAGI. The CDR3 extends over 14 amino acids. Trimming removed 2 bases from V and 6 bases from J, with 11 bases in between. CDR3 sequence (DNA): TGTGCCAGCAGTTACGGGTCCCCAGGCAATGAGCAGTTCTTC. Translated: CASSYGSPGNEQFF.

This clonotype was detected only a few times. This sequence joins TRBV19 and TRBJ2-6; 8 bases match TRBD1. The V and J ends lost 1 base and 8 bases, in that order; junction bases with no gene match: 1. Per germline, CDR1 LNHDA and CDR2 SQIVND (reference sequence). The CDR3 consists of 14 residues. CDR3 sequence: CASSIAGGSNVLTF. Here the CDR3 DNA reads TGTGCCAGTAGTATAGCAGGGGGCTCCAACGTCCTGACTTTC. Combining the CDR3 with reference TRBV19 and TRBJ2-6 gives the whole variable domain DGGITQSPKYLFRKEGQNVTLSCEQNLNHDAMYWYRQDPGQGLRLIYYSQIVNDFQKGDIAEGYSVSREKKESFPLTVTSAQKNPTAFYLCASSIAGGSNVLTFGAGSRLTVL.

In this sample, this clonotype turned up many times. One end of the junction fails to match germline, which may point to a read error. The chain recombines TRBV6-1 with TRBJ1-5; tentative D call: TRBD1 (5 bases). CDR3 length: 16 residues. Germline V gives CDR1 MNHNS, CDR2 SASEGT. CDR3 region: CACSEFAGLSNQPQHF. In DNA, the CDR3 is TGTGCCTGCAGTGAGTTCGCAGGGCTTAGCAATCAGCCCCAGCATTTT.

This clonotype came up a few times. The chain combines TRBV24-1 with TRBJ2-6, with a weak D call TRBD2 (6 bases). V was cut by 9 bases and J by 2 bases, with 13 bases left in between. Germline V gives CDR1 KGHDR, CDR2 SFDVKD. CDR3 length: 15 residues. For the CDR3, the DNA is TGTGCCACCTCTTCCGGGGGAACTGGGGCCAACGTCCTGACTTTC. It is translated as CATSSGGTGANVLTF.

In its sample, this clonotype was seen many times. V gene TRBV9 combines with J gene TRBJ1-2; the D gene is possibly TRBD1 (5 bases). The germline CDR1 and CDR2 sequences are SGDLS and YYNGEE. The CDR3 is 18 residues long. Trimming removed 4 bases at V and 5 bases at J, with 27 bases between. In DNA, the CDR3 is TGTGCCAGCAGCCCTAGGGGCATTGGGAGGGGAGAAGTGTATGGCTACACCTTC. Residues: CASSPRGIGRGEVYGYTF.